Described below is a single T cell receptor beta chain sequence and its context. Its antigen is still unknown. The germline V gene has CDR1 SQVTM and CDR2 ANQGSEA. The V end was cut by 6 bases, the J end by 2 bases, with 14 bases between. This CDR3 has 13 residues. The sample originates from a study of graft-versus-host responses after intestinal transplantation. Study outcomes and limitations: After transplant, early declines in HvG clones were associated with peak levels of circulating GvH clones.

Method: immunoSEQ multiplex PCR; TCRdb's copy keeps in-frame clones and lacks some. The data hold about 25,000 clones, with about 93% observed a single time. This specimen was PBMCs, taken approximately 32 days after intestinal transplant. The chain uses TRBV29-1 and TRBJ2-7; TRBD1 or TRBD2 may be the D gene (6 bases each). The clonotype originates from a human patient who received an intestinal transplant, so some T cells may come from the graft donor. The CDR3 sequence: CSVKGGSTYEQYF. The CDR3 nucleotides read TGCAGCGTCAAAGGGGGGTCCACCTACGAGCAGTACTTC.